This is a list of T cell receptor beta chains from one sample in a study of T-cell memory formation after mild COVID-19. TCRdb reprocessed the 5' RACE reads with MiXCR, giving one entry per CDR3 protein. This sample has roughly 510,000 distinct CDR3 sequences, with 17% found just once. Sequenced: PBMCs or a T cell subset sorted from them (not recorded which). The receptors shown here come from an adult woman who had mild COVID-19 (a few samples of this study predate the infection). Cell type and time point are not known. Both conserved end residues are part of each CDR3. The D gene is left open where the match is weak. Rows may omit the clone size; those that give it use once, few, many or a size class.

v_call	d_call	clone_size	j_call	cdr3_nt	cdr3_aa
TRBV12-3/TRBV12-4	.	.	TRBJ2-1	TGTGCCAGCAGTTTGGGGGTTGAGCAGTTCTTC	CASSLGVEQFF
TRBV7-9	TRBD2	few	TRBJ2-2	TGTGCCAGCTCACTAAGAGGGGGACTAGCCCTAACCGGGGAGCTGTTTTTT	CASSLRGGLALTGELFF
TRBV30	.	few	TRBJ2-1	TGTGCCTGGAGTAGACTTAGCTCCTACAATGAGCAGTTCTTC	CAWSRLSSYNEQFF
TRBV11-1	TRBD1	few	TRBJ1-5	TGTGCCAGCAGCTTGGGGACAGGGGGCGGTCAGCCCCAGCATTTT	CASSLGTGGGQPQHF
TRBV7-8	TRBD2	few	TRBJ2-3	TGTGCCAGCAGCTTACGGGAGGGACCCCTGACAGATACGCAGTATTTT	CASSLREGPLTDTQYF
TRBV18	.	many	TRBJ2-3	TGTGCCAGCTCACCCTCAGGCGCAGATACGCAGTATTTT	CASSPSGADTQYF
TRBV11-1	TRBD1	few	TRBJ1-4	TGTGCCAGCAGCCCGGACAGGGATAATGAAAAACTGTTTTTT	CASSPDRDNEKLFF
TRBV7-2	.	few	TRBJ1-5	TGTGCCAGCAGCTTAGAACTGCGGCAGGGGAATCAGCCCCAGCATTTT	CASSLELRQGNQPQHF
TRBV30	.	.	TRBJ2-5	TGTGCCTGGAGTGTATGGTCCAGCCAAGAGACCCAGTACTTC	CAWSVWSSQETQYF
TRBV9	.	.	TRBJ2-2	TGTGCCAGCAGCGTAGTTAGCGGTAACACCGGGGAGCTGTTTTTT	CASSVVSGNTGELFF
TRBV7-6	.	.	TRBJ2-5	TGTGCCAGCAGCTTGCAGGGGGGGCCTCAAGAGACCCAGTACTTC	CASSLQGGPQETQYF
TRBV7-3	.	.	TRBJ1-5	TGTGCCAGCAGCTCGGGACCCGGCCAGCCCCAGCATTTT	CASSSGPGQPQHF
TRBV20-1	TRBD1	.	TRBJ1-2	TGCAGTGCTAGAGGGGGGGACAGGAGGAACTATGGCTACACCTTC	CSARGGDRRNYGYTF
TRBV13	.	once	TRBJ2-7	TGTGCCAGCAGCTTAGGTGGGACCTTTCTGTACTTC	CASSLGGTFLYF
TRBV7-2	.	.	TRBJ2-1	TGTGCCAGCTGTGGGATAAACAATGAGCAGTTCTTC	CASCGINNEQFF
TRBV6-6	.	.	TRBJ2-1	TGTGCCAGCACCCTGAGGCAGGGTCGGGACAATGAGCAGTTCTTC	CASTLRQGRDNEQFF
TRBV24-1	TRBD1	.	TRBJ2-2	TGTGCCACCAGTGATCCGACGGGGACAGCGCTGACGAACACCGGGGAGCTGTTTTTT	CATSDPTGTALTNTGELFF
TRBV5-1	.	many	TRBJ2-5	TGCGCCAGCAGCTTGGACGGGCCGGGTACCCGGTACTTC	CASSLDGPGTRYF
TRBV18	TRBD2	.	TRBJ2-7	TGTGCCAGCTCACCGGGACTAGCGGGAGAAGGCACCTACGAGCAGTACTTC	CASSPGLAGEGTYEQYF
TRBV12-3/TRBV12-4	.	.	TRBJ1-2	TGTGCCAGCAGTTTACTGGGGGCCAACTATGGCTACACCTTC	CASSLLGANYGYTF
TRBV7-9	.	.	TRBJ1-4	TGTGCCAGCAGCTTAAAGGTCCAAGGCGAAAAACTGTTTTTT	CASSLKVQGEKLFF
TRBV5-1	.	few	TRBJ2-5	TGCGCCAGCAGCTTGGCCGCGGAAGAGACCCAGTACTTC	CASSLAAEETQYF
TRBV6-5	.	.	TRBJ2-7	TGTGCCAGCAGTTACTCGGGGAGCGGAGCCTACGAGCAGTACTTC	CASSYSGSGAYEQYF
TRBV6-2/TRBV6-3	TRBD2	.	TRBJ2-5	TGTGCCAGCAGTTACTCGCTGGGACTAGCGAATCAAGAGACCCAGTACTTC	CASSYSLGLANQETQYF
TRBV15	.	.	TRBJ2-2	TGTGCCACCAGCAGTAAACGGGGAACCGGGGAGCTGTTTTTT	CATSSKRGTGELFF